This TCR beta chain was sequenced in a study of T cells in localized non-small cell lung cancer. The assay was immunoSEQ multiplex PCR, and TCRdb's table has in-frame clones only and misses some. The sample consists of about 83,000 clones, about 84% of them appearing once. CDR3 length: 16 residues. CDR1 SQVTM and CDR2 ANQGSEA come from the germline V gene. V lost 0 bases and J 1 base, leaving 13 bases between the germline ends. The source was peripheral blood, collected before any cancer treatment. J is TRBJ2-4 and V is TRBV29-1; D could derive from TRBD1 or TRBD2 (5 bases each). The receptor's source is a female donor over 55 with stage I lung adenocarcinoma. For the CDR3, the DNA is TGCAGCGTTGAAGATCATGGGGGTTTGGCCAAAAACATTCAGTACTTC. The encoded protein is CSVEDHGGLAKNIQYF.